This passage covers 21 T cell receptor beta chains from one sample sequenced in a study of CD8 T cells in Susac syndrome. An input of about 0.5 to 1 ug of RNA was subjected to reverse transcription using random hexamers. TCRdb re-derived calls from the immunoSEQ multiplex PCR reads in MiXCR, one entry per CDR3 protein. The table records around 150,000 distinct CDR3 sequences, more than 85% of them present only once. The sample was CD4+ T cells from PBMCs. The receptors here all came from a human donor with Susac syndrome.

There are a few counts of this clonotype. The chain carries TRBV11-1 and TRBJ2-3; TRBD2 aligns across 9 bases. Germline lookup yields CDR1 SGHAT and CDR2 FQDESV (reference sequence). CDR3 length equals 14 residues. With 4 bases clipped from V and 6 bases from J, the junction kept 5 bases outside the gene matches. CDR3 residues: CASSWRLAEDTQYF. The CDR3 DNA follows: TGTGCCAGCAGCTGGCGACTAGCGGAGGATACGCAGTATTTT. Combining the CDR3 with reference TRBV11-1 and TRBJ2-3 gives the whole variable domain EAEVAQSPRYKITEKSQAVAFWCDPISGHATLYWYRQILGQGPELLVQFQDESVVDDSQLPKDRFSAERLKGVDSTLKIQPAELGDSAMYLCASSWRLAEDTQYFGPGTRLTVL.

The chain has TRBV29-1 and TRBJ2-5, with TRBD1 matching over 7 bases. The length of the CDR3 is 12 residues. Trimming at V came to 6 bases and at J to 4 bases, leaving 5 bases not matched to a gene. The germline V gene has CDR1 SQVTM and CDR2 ANQGSEA. The CDR3 coding sequence is TGCAGCGTGACAGGGACCCCAGAGACCCAGTACTTC. It specifies CSVTGTPETQYF.

The V and J genes are TRBV28 and TRBJ2-7; 7 bases are a match to TRBD2. The CDR3 runs 14 residues. V dropped 6 bases and J dropped 4; count of bases not matched to a gene: 9. The germline V gene encodes CDR1 MDHEN and CDR2 SYDVKM. The CDR3 DNA sequence: TGTGCCAGCAGCGGACCCGGCGGGGGTTACGAGCAGTACTTC. The encoded protein is CASSGPGGGYEQYF.

The rearrangement uses TRBV4-1 and TRBJ2-7; D may be TRBD1 (6 bases). This CDR3 contains 16 residues. The V gene's germline CDR1 is MGHRA and CDR2 YSYEKL. Trimming shortened V by 3 bases and J by 4 bases, and 19 bases separated the two germline ends. The CDR3, as DNA: TGCGCCAGCAGCCACCCGATCCGGGACAACGATTACGAGCAGTACTTC. Its protein product is CASSHPIRDNDYEQYF.

The genes are TRBV20-1 and TRBJ2-1; D ambiguous. This CDR3 spans 19 amino acids. The germline V gene has CDR1 DFQATT and CDR2 SNEGSKA (reference sequence). The V end was cut by 1 base, the J end by 2 bases, with 24 bases between. CDR3 sequence (DNA): TGCAGTGCTAGAGTGCCAAGGTTAACCGCAAGACTCACCTACAATGAGCAGTTCTTC. This translates into CSARVPRLTARLTYNEQFF.

This sequence joins TRBV15 and TRBJ1-5, with TRBD1 identical over 8 bases. CDR1 is LNHNV and CDR2 is YYDKDF in the germline V gene (reference sequence). The CDR3 covers 16 residues. Unmatched junction bases numbered 5, after V lost 3 bases and J lost 1 base. The chain's CDR3 is CATSRDRDGSNQPQHF. The CDR3 DNA reads TGTGCCACCAGCAGGGACAGGGATGGAAGCAATCAGCCCCAGCATTTT.

This sequence joins TRBV5-6 and TRBJ2-1; 10 bases are a match to TRBD1. CDR3 length: 15 amino acids. Trimming took 2 bases from V and 2 from J; bases not matched to a gene: 1. Germline values: CDR1 SGHDT, CDR2 YYEEEE. The DNA for the CDR3 is TGTGCCAGCAGCTTCGGGACAGGGGCCTACAATGAGCAGTTCTTC. It is translated as CASSFGTGAYNEQFF.

The chain employs TRBV10-3 and TRBJ1-2; D gene ambiguous. Germline V gives CDR1 ENHRY, CDR2 SYGVKD. Trimming left V 6 bases short and J 4 bases short, with 6 bases between. The length of the CDR3 is 11 residues. The CDR3 region has the DNA TGTGCCATCAGACACATCTATGGCTACACCTTC. This gives the protein CAIRHIYGYTF.

The V call is TRBV29-1, the J call TRBJ2-7; the D gene is possibly TRBD2 (5 bases). Looked up from germline, CDR1 is SQVTM and CDR2 is ANQGSEA. The CDR3 contains 14 residues. Between the trimmed V and J ends, which lost 4 bases and 2 bases, there was a span of 15 bases. The CDR3 reads CSVGGRSGTYEQYF. The CDR3 nucleotides are TGCAGCGTTGGAGGAAGAAGCGGAACCTACGAGCAGTACTTC.

The chain is built from TRBV29-1 and TRBJ1-2; unclear D gene. Deletions cut 4 bases from V and 6 bases from J, with 12 bases between. This CDR3 is built from 12 residues. Germline assignment: CDR1 SQVTM and CDR2 ANQGSEA. DNA of the CDR3: TGCAGCGTTGGGCAGGTCGAAGATGGCTACACCTTC. It translates to CSVGQVEDGYTF.

V usage is TRBV20-1 and J usage is TRBJ1-2; D uncertain. This CDR3 is built from 13 residues. Trimming took 0 bases from V and 2 from J, leaving 7 bases between them. Germline CDR1 reads DFQATT; CDR2 reads SNEGSKA (reference sequence). DNA of the CDR3: TGCAGTGCTAGAGATACGGGCAACTATGGCTACACCTTC. It is translated as CSARDTGNYGYTF.

CDR3 loop: CSASFYGKGYTF. Here the CDR3 DNA reads TGCAGTGCTAGCTTTTATGGGAAGGGCTACACCTTC. This rearrangement joins TRBV20-1 to TRBJ1-2; no clear D. CDR1 and CDR2 from the germline V gene are DFQATT and SNEGSKA (reference sequence). This CDR3 has 12 amino acids. V dropped 3 bases and J dropped 8 bases, with 13 bases sitting between them.

The V and J genes are TRBV12-3 or TRBV12-4 and TRBJ2-1; 9 nucleotides line up with TRBD1. V lost 6 bases and J lost 3; bases outside the gene matches: 6. The CDR3 runs to 15 residues. The CDR3 here is CASSPTGGDYNEQFF. Here the CDR3 DNA reads TGTGCCAGCAGCCCGACAGGGGGGGACTACAATGAGCAGTTCTTC.

The chain carries TRBV14 and TRBJ2-3; unclear D gene. V shed 1 base and J shed 6 bases, with 11 bases lying between them. Germline CDR1 reads SGHDN; CDR2 reads FVKESK. The CDR3 spans 14 residues. The CDR3 here is CASSQVSPRDTQYF. CDR3 bases: TGTGCCAGCAGCCAAGTGTCCCCCAGGGATACGCAGTATTTT.

J is TRBJ1-1 and V is TRBV13, with a weak D call TRBD1 (6 bases). Germline loops: CDR1 PRHDT, CDR2 FYEKMQ (reference sequence). Trimming took 5 bases from V and 2 from J, leaving 12 bases between them. The CDR3 extends over 14 amino acids. The chain's CDR3 is CASSRRTANTEAFF. CDR3 DNA: TGTGCCAGCAGCCGCCGGACAGCTAACACTGAAGCTTTCTTT.

The chain employs TRBV9 and TRBJ1-1; D remains ambiguous. Germline CDR1 SGDLS, CDR2 YYNGEE. Trimming stripped 4 bases from V and 2 bases from J, with 9 bases between. This CDR3 contains 13 residues. Written as DNA, the CDR3 is TGTGCCAGCAGCATAATCACAAACACTGAAGCTTTCTTT. Encoded protein: CASSIITNTEAFF.

This clonotype came up once. The V and J genes are TRBV6-1 and TRBJ2-3, with D unclear. V lost 3 bases and J 5 bases, leaving 3 bases between the germline ends. The CDR3 length is 11 residues. Germline lookup yields CDR1 MNHNS and CDR2 SASEGT. CDR3 region: CASSEGDTQYF. The DNA for the CDR3 is TGTGCCAGCAGTGAGGGAGATACGCAGTATTTT.

The chain links TRBV7-8 to TRBJ2-7; 7 bases agree with TRBD1. This CDR3 has 14 amino acids. CDR1 is SGHVS and CDR2 is FQNEAQ in the germline V gene. V was clipped by 5 bases and J by 5 bases; unmatched bases: 9. CDR3 loop: CASSPRQGVNEQYF. The CDR3 DNA reads as TGTGCCAGCAGCCCGCGTCAGGGGGTTAACGAGCAGTACTTC.

The chain is built from TRBV6-2 or TRBV6-3 and TRBJ2-1, with D possibly matching TRBD1 (6 bases). Germline CDR1 MNHEY, CDR2 SVGEGT. This CDR3 region has 13 residues. V gave up 5 bases and J gave up 5 bases, with 10 bases separating them. The CDR3 coding sequence is TGTGCCAGCAGTCAGAGGGACAACAATGAGCAGTTCTTC. As protein: CASSQRDNNEQFF.

The chain carries TRBV12-3 or TRBV12-4 and TRBJ2-5, with 11 bases fitting TRBD2. Unmatched junction bases numbered 7, after V lost 4 bases and J lost 6 bases. This CDR3 comprises 15 residues. The chain's CDR3 is CASSSILAGVKTQYF. The CDR3 DNA reads as TGTGCCAGCAGTTCGATACTAGCGGGGGTAAAGACCCAGTACTTC.

The V gene is TRBV30, the J gene TRBJ2-2; 8 positions agree with TRBD2. This CDR3 spans 16 amino acids. Germline loops: CDR1 GTSNPN, CDR2 SVGIG (reference sequence). The J segment lost 7 bases and the V segment lost 1 base, leaving 11 bases of the junction unmatched. The CDR3 loop is CAWSAKVAREDGELFF. CDR3 bases: TGTGCCTGGAGTGCTAAAGTCGCGCGGGAGGACGGGGAGCTGTTTTTT.